This is a list of T cell receptor beta chains from one sample in a study of cytomegalovirus exposure and HLA in healthy donors. Assay used: immunoSEQ multiplex PCR; TCRdb lists only in-frame clones, some missing. The table lists 100,000 to 150,000 clones, about 91% of them singletons. Sequencing used PBMCs. The receptors derive from a woman in her late teens or twenties in good health and CMV-seronegative. CDR3s include the opening cysteine and the closing phenylalanine or tryptophan.

TRBV6-6 | 13 | CASSYEEADTQYF
TRBV28 | 18 | CASSLTSGGDVSTDTQYF
TRBV29-1 | 13 | CSPWVAAQETQYF
TRBV6-6 | 12 | CATLTGNTEAFF
TRBV27 | 14 | CASSELGRVETQYF
TRBV10-3 | 19 | CAIKRESMSGDSAFHGYTF
TRBV6-6 | 13 | CASSYRAGETQYF
TRBV5-4 | 15 | CASSLRGIDNEKLFF
TRBV28 | 17 | CASRTTGVGLAKNIQYF
TRBV9 | 16 | CASSPGTSGRIGEQFF
TRBV5-1 | 14 | CASSLAPRSHGYTF
TRBV30 | 13 | CAWSVSLAGRLFF